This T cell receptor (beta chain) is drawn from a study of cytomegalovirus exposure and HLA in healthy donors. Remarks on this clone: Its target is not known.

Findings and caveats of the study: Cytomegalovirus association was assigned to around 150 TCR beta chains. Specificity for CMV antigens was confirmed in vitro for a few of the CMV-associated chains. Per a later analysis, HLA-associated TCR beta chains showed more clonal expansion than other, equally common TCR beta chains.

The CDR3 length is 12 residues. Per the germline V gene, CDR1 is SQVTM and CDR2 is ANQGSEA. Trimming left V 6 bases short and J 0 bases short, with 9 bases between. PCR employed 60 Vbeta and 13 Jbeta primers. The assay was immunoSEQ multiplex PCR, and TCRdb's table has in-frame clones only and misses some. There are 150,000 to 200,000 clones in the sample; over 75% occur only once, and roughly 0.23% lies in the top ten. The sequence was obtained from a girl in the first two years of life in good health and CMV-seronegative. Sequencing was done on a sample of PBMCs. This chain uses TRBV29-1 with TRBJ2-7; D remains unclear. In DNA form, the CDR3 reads TGCAGCGTCACAATTTCCTCCTACGAGCAGTACTTC. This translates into CSVTISSYEQYF.